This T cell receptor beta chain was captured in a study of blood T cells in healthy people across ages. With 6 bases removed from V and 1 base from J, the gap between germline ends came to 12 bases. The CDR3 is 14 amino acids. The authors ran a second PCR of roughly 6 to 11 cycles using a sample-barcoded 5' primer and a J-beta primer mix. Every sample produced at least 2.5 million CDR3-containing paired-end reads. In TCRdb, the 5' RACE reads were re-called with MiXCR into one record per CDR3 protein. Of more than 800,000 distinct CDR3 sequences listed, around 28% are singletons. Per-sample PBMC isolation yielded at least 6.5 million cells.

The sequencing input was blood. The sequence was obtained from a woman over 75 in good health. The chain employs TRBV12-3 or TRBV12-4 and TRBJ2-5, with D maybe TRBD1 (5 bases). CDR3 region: CASRLTVSQETQYF. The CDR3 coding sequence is TGTGCCAGCAGGCTGACAGTATCCCAAGAGACCCAGTACTTC.